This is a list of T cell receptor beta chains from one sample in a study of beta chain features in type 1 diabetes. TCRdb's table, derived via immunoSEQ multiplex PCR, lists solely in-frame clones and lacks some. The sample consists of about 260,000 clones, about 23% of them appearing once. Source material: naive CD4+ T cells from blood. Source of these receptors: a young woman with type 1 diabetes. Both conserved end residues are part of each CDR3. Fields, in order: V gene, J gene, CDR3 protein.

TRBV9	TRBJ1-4	CASSRQGRTNEKLFF
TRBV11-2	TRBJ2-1	CASSPGVLAALYPNEQFF
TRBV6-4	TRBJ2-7	CGSSQRAGATYEQYF
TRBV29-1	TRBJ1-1	CSVGDRSLVEAFF
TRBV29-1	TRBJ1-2	CSVQQEGYGYTF
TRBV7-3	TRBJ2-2	CASSSSGPNTGELFF
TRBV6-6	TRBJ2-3	CASSPRTSGHTDTQYF
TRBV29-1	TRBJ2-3	CSAGATGGSPDTQYF
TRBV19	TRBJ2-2	CASSTSGRRDTGELFF
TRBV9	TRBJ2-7	CASSVLMVGHGEQYF
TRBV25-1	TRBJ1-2	CASSRSLYGYTF
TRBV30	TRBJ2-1	CAWRETSFNEQFF
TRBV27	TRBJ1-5	CASSLSAGPDQPQHF
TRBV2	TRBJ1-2	CASSLTFGTRGYTF
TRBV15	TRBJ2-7	CATSVGVPNEQYF